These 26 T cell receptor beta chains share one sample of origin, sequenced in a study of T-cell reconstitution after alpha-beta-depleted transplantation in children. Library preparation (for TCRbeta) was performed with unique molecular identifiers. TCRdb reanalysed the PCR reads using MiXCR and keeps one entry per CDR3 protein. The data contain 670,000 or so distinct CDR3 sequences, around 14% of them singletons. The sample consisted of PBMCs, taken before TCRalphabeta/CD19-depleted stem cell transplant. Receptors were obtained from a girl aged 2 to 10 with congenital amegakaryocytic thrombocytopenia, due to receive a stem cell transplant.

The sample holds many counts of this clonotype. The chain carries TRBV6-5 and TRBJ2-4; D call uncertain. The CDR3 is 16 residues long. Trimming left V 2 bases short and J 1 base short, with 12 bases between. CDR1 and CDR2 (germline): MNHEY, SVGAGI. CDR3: CASSYTVVGAKNIQYF. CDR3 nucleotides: TGTGCCAGCAGTTACACAGTCGTGGGGGCCAAAAACATTCAGTACTTC.

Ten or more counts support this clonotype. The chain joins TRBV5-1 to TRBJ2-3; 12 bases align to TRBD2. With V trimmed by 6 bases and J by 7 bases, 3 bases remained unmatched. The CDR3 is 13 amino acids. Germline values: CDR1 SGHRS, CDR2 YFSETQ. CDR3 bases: TGCGCCAGCACACTAGCGGGAGGAAATACGCAGTATTTT. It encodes CASTLAGGNTQYF.

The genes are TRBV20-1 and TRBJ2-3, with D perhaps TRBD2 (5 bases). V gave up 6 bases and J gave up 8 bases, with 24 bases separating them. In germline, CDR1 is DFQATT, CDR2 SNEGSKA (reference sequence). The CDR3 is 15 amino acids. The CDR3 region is CSALPPLDLAGTQYF. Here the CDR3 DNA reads TGCAGTGCACTCCCCCCCCTGGACCTAGCTGGTACGCAGTATTTT.

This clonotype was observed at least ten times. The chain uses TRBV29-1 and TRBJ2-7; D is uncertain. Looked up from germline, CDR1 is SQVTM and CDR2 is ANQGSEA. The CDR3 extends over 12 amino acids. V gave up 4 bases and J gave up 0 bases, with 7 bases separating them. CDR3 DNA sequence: TGCAGCGTTGGTCGTAACTCCTACGAGCAGTACTTC. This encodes CSVGRNSYEQYF.

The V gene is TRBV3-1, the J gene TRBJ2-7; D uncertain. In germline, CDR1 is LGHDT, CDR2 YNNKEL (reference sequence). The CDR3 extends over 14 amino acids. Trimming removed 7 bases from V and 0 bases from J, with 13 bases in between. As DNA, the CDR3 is TGTGCCAGCACTACAACTTTGAACTCCTACGAGCAGTACTTC. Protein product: CASTTTLNSYEQYF.

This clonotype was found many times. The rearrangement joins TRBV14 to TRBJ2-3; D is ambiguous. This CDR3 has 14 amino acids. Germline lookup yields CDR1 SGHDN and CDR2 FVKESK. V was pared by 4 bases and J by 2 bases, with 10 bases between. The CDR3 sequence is CASSLYLHTDTQYF. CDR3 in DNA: TGTGCCAGCAGCCTATATCTGCACACAGATACGCAGTATTTT.

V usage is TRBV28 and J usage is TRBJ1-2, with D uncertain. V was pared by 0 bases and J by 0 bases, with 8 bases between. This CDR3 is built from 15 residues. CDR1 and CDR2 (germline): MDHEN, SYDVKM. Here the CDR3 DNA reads TGTGCCAGCAGTTTATGGGCAGTTACTAACTATGGCTACACCTTC. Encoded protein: CASSLWAVTNYGYTF.

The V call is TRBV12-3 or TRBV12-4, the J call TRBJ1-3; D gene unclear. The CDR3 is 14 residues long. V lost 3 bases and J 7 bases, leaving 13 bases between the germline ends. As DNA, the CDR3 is TGTGCCAGCAGTTTCAAGGGTGAAGGTAACACCATATATTTT. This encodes CASSFKGEGNTIYF.

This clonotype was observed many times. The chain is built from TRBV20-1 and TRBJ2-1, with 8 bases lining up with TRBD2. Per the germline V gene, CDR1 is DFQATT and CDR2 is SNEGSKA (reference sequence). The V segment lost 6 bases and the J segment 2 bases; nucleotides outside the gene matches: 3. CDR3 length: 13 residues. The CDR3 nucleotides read TGCAGTGCGCAGCGGGAGACCTACAATGAGCAGTTCTTC. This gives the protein CSAQRETYNEQFF.

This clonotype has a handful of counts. The CDR3 DNA reads as TGCGCCAGCACCACATTCGTCGAACACAATGAGCAGTTCTTC. This translates into CASTTFVEHNEQFF. The chain employs TRBV10-2 and TRBJ2-1; no reliable D call. Germline-derived CDR1 and CDR2 are WSHSY and SAAADI. This CDR3 comprises 14 residues. V lost 7 bases to trimming and J lost 5 bases, with 15 bases between them.

The CDR3 DNA reads TGTGCCAGCAGCTTAGGAACCGGACTAGCCCGCGAGCAGTACTTC. Amino acid sequence: CASSLGTGLAREQYF. The J gene is TRBJ2-7, the V gene TRBV7-8; the match to TRBD2 covers 8 bases. The CDR3 contains 15 residues. In germline, CDR1 is SGHVS, CDR2 FQNEAQ. V was clipped by 1 base and J by 6 bases; unmatched bases: 8.

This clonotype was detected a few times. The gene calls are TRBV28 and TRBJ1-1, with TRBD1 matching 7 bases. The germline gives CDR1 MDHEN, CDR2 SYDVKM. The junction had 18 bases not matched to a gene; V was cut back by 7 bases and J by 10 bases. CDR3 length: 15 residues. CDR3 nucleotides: TGTGCCAGCACCCCAGACGGGACAGAAAAATTAGGAGCTTTCTTT. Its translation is CASTPDGTEKLGAFF.

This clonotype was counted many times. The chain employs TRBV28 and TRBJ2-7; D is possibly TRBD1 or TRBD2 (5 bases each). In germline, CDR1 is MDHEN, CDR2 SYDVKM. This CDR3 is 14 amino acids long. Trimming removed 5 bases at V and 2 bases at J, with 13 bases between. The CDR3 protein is CASSPGTATYEQYF. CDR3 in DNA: TGTGCCAGCAGTCCCGGGACGGCTACCTACGAGCAGTACTTC.

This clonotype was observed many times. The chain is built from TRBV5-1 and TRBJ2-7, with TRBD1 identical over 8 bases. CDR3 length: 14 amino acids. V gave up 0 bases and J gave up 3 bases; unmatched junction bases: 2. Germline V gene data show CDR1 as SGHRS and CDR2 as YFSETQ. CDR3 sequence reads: CASSLETGVYEQYF. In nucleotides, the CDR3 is TGCGCCAGCAGCTTGGAGACAGGGGTCTACGAGCAGTACTTC.

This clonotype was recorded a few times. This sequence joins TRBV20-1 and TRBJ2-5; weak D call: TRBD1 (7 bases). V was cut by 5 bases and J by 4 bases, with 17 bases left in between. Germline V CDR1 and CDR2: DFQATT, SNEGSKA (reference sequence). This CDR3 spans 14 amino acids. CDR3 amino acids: CSAARGAKRETQYF. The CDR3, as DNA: TGCAGTGCTGCCAGGGGGGCGAAGAGAGAGACCCAGTACTTC.

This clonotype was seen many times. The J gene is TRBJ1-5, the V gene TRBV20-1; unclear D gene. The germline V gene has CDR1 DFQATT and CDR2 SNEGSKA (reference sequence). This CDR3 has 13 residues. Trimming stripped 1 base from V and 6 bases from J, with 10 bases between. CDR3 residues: CSARGQFSQPQHF. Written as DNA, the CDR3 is TGCAGTGCTAGAGGTCAATTTTCTCAGCCCCAGCATTTT.

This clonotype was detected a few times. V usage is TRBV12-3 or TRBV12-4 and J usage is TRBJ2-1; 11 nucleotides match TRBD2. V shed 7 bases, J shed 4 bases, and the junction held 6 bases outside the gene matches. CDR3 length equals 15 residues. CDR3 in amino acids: CASKAGLADYNEQFF. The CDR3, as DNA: TGTGCCAGCAAGGCGGGACTAGCGGATTACAATGAGCAGTTCTTC.

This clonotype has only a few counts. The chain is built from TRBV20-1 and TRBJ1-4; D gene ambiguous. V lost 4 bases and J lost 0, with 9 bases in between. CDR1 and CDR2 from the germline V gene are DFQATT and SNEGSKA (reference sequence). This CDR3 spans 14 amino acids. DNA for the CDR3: TGCAGTGCTAACCCACCAGCAACTAATGAAAAACTGTTTTTT. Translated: CSANPPATNEKLFF.

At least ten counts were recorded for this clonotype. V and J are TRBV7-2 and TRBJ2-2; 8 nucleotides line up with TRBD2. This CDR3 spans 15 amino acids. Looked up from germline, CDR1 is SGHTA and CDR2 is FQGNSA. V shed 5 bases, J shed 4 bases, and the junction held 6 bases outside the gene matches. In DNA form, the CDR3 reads TGTGCCAGCAGCCGTTCCGCGGGAGGCACCGGGGAGCTGTTTTTT. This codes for CASSRSAGGTGELFF.

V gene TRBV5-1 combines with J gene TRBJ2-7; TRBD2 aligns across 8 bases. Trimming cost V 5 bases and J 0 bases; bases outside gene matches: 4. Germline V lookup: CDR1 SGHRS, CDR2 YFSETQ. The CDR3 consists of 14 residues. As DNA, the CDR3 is TGCGCCAGCAGTTTCGGGAGGGTCTCCTACGAGCAGTACTTC. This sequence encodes CASSFGRVSYEQYF.

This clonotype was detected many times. The CDR3 nucleotides read TGTGCCACCAGCAGCCTACTAGCGGGAGGTAACCCCCATGAGCAGTTCTTC. Its protein is CATSSLLAGGNPHEQFF. The chain carries TRBV15 and TRBJ2-1, with TRBD2 identical over 12 bases. This CDR3 has 17 amino acids. CDR1 and CDR2 from the germline V gene are LNHNV and YYDKDF (reference sequence). Unmatched junction bases numbered 11, after V lost 3 bases and J lost 8 bases.

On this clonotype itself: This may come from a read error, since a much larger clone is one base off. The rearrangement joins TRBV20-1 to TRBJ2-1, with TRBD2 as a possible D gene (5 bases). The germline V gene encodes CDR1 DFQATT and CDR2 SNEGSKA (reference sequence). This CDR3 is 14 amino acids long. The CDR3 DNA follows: TGCAGTGCTAGTTTTGGGAGCTCCTACAATGTGCAGTTCTTC. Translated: CSASFGSSYNVQFF.

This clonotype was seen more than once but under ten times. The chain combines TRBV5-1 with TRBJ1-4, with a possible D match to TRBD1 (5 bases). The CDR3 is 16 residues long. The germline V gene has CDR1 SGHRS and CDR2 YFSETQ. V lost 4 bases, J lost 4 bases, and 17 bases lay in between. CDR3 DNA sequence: TGCGCCAGCAGCATCCGGGTCCAGGGACTTAATGAAAAACTGTTTTTT. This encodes CASSIRVQGLNEKLFF.

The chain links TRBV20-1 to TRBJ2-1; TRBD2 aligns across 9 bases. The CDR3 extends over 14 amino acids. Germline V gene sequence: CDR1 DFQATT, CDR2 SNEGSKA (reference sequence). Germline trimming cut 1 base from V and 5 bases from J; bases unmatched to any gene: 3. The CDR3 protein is CSARGGRDHNEQFF. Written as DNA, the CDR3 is TGCAGTGCTAGAGGCGGGAGGGACCACAATGAGCAGTTCTTC.

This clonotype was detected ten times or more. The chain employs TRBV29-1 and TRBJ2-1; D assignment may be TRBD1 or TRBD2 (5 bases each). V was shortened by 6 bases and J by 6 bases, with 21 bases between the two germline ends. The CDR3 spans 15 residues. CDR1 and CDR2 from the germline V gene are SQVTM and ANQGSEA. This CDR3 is CSVFNRDESVNEQFF. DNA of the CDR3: TGCAGCGTCTTTAACCGGGACGAGTCTGTCAATGAGCAGTTCTTC.

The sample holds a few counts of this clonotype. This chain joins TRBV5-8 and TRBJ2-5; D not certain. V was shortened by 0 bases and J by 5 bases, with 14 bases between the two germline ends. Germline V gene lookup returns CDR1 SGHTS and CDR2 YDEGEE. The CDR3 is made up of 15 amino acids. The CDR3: CASSLEADRMETQYF. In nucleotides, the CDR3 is TGTGCCAGCAGCTTGGAGGCCGATCGGATGGAGACCCAGTACTTC.